This T cell receptor (beta chain) is drawn from a study of post-analysis software for immune sequencing data. This clonotype was detected only a few times. The antigen remains undetermined. Study findings and constraints: Controls had lower frequencies than patients of about 5 TRBV segments, which included TRBV5-6, TRBV5-1 and TRBV20-1.

The CDR3 extends over 11 amino acids. From germline, CDR1 is DFQATT and CDR2 SNEGSKA (reference sequence). Deletions cut 5 bases from V and 8 bases from J, with 12 bases between. The authors incorporated unique molecular identifiers into the TCR beta cDNA libraries. A single record per CDR3 protein comes from TCRdb applying MiXCR to the PCR reads. This table holds about half a million distinct CDR3 sequences, under 55% found once. The TCR comes from a girl aged 10 to 17 with multiple sclerosis. The gene calls are TRBV20-1 and TRBJ1-1; D gene uncertain. The sample consisted of blood. The CDR3 spells CSAPGLGEAFF. The CDR3 bases are TGCAGTGCTCCAGGTTTGGGGGAAGCTTTCTTT.